This TCR beta chain is from a study of control samples from healthy donors and cancer patients. Assay used: immunoSEQ multiplex PCR; TCRdb lists only in-frame clones, some missing. In the table there are tens of thousands of clones, 80% of which are singletons. As regards this clone: Relative to the germline gene, one junction end is altered; a read error may explain this. Different DNA sequences within this sample yield the same CDR3.

Per germline, CDR1 KGHSH and CDR2 LQKENI. This CDR3 has 14 residues. Sequenced: blood. This receptor was identified in a man in his 70s in good health. The rearrangement links TRBV18 to TRBJ1-1; D remains ambiguous. CDR3 loop: CASSPQYSNTEAFF. CDR3 in DNA: TGTGCCAGCTCGCCACAATACTCGAACACTGAAGCTTTCTTT.